These 5 T cell receptor beta chains originate from one sample sequenced in a study of blood T cell repertoires in COVID-19. Generated by immunoSEQ multiplex PCR, the TCRdb table keeps only in-frame clones and is missing some. Here the sample spans fewer than 250,000 clones, approximately 80% being singletons. Material for sequencing was peripheral blood. The origin of the receptors is a woman aged 60-75 years with active or convalescent COVID-19.

The V and J genes are TRBV5-4 and TRBJ2-2, with 14 bases identical to TRBD2. The CDR3 is 17 residues long. The germline CDR1 and CDR2 sequences are SGHNT and YYREEE (reference sequence). Germline trimming cut 5 bases from V and 1 base from J; bases unmatched to any gene: 4. CDR3 coding DNA: TGTGCCAGCAGACCCGGGACTAGCGGGGGGAACACCGGGGAGCTGTTTTTT. It codes for CASRPGTSGGNTGELFF.

The chain joins TRBV2 to TRBJ1-3; 9 bases agree with TRBD1. After removal of 7 bases from V and 0 bases from J, the junction contained 7 bases not matched to a gene. The CDR3 has 16 residues. Germline CDR1 SNHLY, CDR2 FYNNEI. CDR3 sequence (DNA): TGTGCCAGCAACACAGGGGGCCTATTCTCTGGAAACACCATATATTTT. Its translation is CASNTGGLFSGNTIYF.

Only one count was recorded for this clone. J is TRBJ2-5 and V is TRBV18; D possibly corresponds to TRBD1 (5 bases). This CDR3 is built from 13 residues. Germline V lookup: CDR1 KGHSH, CDR2 LQKENI. Trimming cost V 3 bases and J 3 bases, with 8 bases left between them. CDR3 sequence: CASSPTGEETQYF. The CDR3 region has the DNA TGTGCCAGCTCACCTACAGGTGAAGAGACCCAGTACTTC. Based on the CDR3 plus reference TRBV18 and TRBJ2-5, the full variable domain is NAGVMQNPRHLVRRRGQEARLRCSPMKGHSHVYWYRQLPEEGLKFMVYLQKENIIDESGMPKERFSAEFPKEGPSILRIQQVVRGDSAAYFCASSPTGEETQYFGPGTRLLVL.

The chain recombines TRBV4-1 with TRBJ1-2, with 11 bases identical to TRBD1. This CDR3 region has 18 residues. V shed 1 base, J shed 3 bases, and the junction held 10 bases outside the gene matches. The germline V gene encodes CDR1 MGHRA and CDR2 YSYEKL. Here the CDR3 DNA reads TGCGCCAGCAGCCAAGCCCGGGGGACAGGGGGTGATCACTATGGCTACACCTTC. Amino acid sequence: CASSQARGTGGDHYGYTF.

This chain uses TRBV6-6 with TRBJ2-2; 11 bases agree with TRBD1. This CDR3 region has 16 residues. Germline V gene data show CDR1 as MNHNY and CDR2 as SVGAGI (reference sequence). The J segment lost 4 bases and the V segment lost 6 bases, leaving 7 bases of the junction unmatched. Written as DNA, the CDR3 is TGTGCCAGCAGAGTTTTAGGACAGGGGGCCACCGGGGAGCTGTTTTTT. Translating it yields CASRVLGQGATGELFF.